This entry is about one TCR beta chain. Its antigen is undetermined. 60 Vbeta and 13 Jbeta primers were used in PCR. The authors' processing: In a later analysis, roughly 11 million of about 80 million unique beta chains occurred in at least two donors. Produced via immunoSEQ multiplex PCR; TCRdb's table is partial and in-frame only. The V and J calls and clone size are taken from that table; D and trimming were inferred from the DNA. The repertoire includes 75,000 to 90,000 clones, around 85% of them detected once, and around an eighth sits in the top ten. The record originates from a study of cytomegalovirus exposure and HLA in healthy donors. Trimming took off 2 bases at V and 1 base at J, with 8 bases between the two ends. Germline V gene data show CDR1 as MNHEY and CDR2 as SVGAGI. The CDR3 contains 14 residues. Findings and limits, study-wide: Analysis was carried out at a later point, and it linked a missense DCLRE1C variant to TCR beta V- and J-gene trimming. Later analysis indicated greater clonal expansion among HLA-associated TCR beta chains than among equally common other chains.

The rearrangement links TRBV6-5 to TRBJ2-5; a weak D match, TRBD1 (6 bases). The receptor was derived from a human donor in good health. Sequenced material: PBMCs. CDR3 sequence: CASSYVGAQETQYF. The CDR3 DNA is TGTGCCAGCAGTTACGTGGGGGCCCAAGAGACCCAGTACTTC.